The rows below give T cell receptor beta chains drawn from one sample of a study of cytomegalovirus exposure and HLA in healthy donors. Some clones are missing from TCRdb's copy, which holds only in-frame ones; the method was immunoSEQ multiplex PCR. Of roughly 100,000 clones detected, over 80% appear once; the ten largest clones hold approximately 2.8%. The sequencing sample was made of PBMCs. The receptors were sampled from a man aged 40-50 years in good health and CMV-seronegative. The CDR3 runs from the conserved cysteine through the conserved F or W. D genes are given only for firm matches. The size entry is marked missing in some rows and otherwise reads once, few, many or a size class.

abundance: NA
d_gene: TRBD1
j_gene: TRBJ1-3
v_gene: TRBV18
CDR3nt: TGTGCCAGCTCACCACTCCGGCCGGGACAGGGGGATTCTGGAAACACCATATATTTT
CDR3aa: CASSPLRPGQGDSGNTIYF

abundance: NA
d_gene: NA
j_gene: TRBJ2-5
v_gene: TRBV4-1
CDR3nt: TGCGCCAGCAGCCGGCCCCCGGGCGGGGCTTACCAAGAGACCCAGTACTTC
CDR3aa: CASSRPPGGAYQETQYF

abundance: few
d_gene: TRBD1
j_gene: TRBJ1-2
v_gene: TRBV30
CDR3nt: TGTGCCTGGAGTGTAGGGGGCGGCGGTGGCTACACCTTC
CDR3aa: CAWSVGGGGGYTF

abundance: NA
d_gene: NA
j_gene: TRBJ1-2
v_gene: TRBV2
CDR3nt: TGTGCCAGCAGCCCGGGGAGGGATGATGGCTACACCTTC
CDR3aa: CASSPGRDDGYTF

abundance: NA
d_gene: NA
j_gene: TRBJ2-7
v_gene: TRBV2
CDR3nt: TGTGCCAGCAGAGCCCGCGGGGTATCCTACGAGCAGTACTTC
CDR3aa: CASRARGVSYEQYF

abundance: NA
d_gene: NA
j_gene: TRBJ2-2
v_gene: TRBV25-1
CDR3nt: TGTGCCAGCAGTGATTTCGAGGGAACCGGGGAGCTGTTTTTT
CDR3aa: CASSDFEGTGELFF

abundance: few
d_gene: NA
j_gene: TRBJ2-2
v_gene: TRBV9
CDR3nt: TGTGCCAGCAGCCCTCTGGTCCGGACTTGGACCGGGGAGCTGTTTTTT
CDR3aa: CASSPLVRTWTGELFF

abundance: NA
d_gene: NA
j_gene: TRBJ2-3
v_gene: TRBV27
CDR3nt: TGTGCCAGCAGTTTCAGCGGTTCAACGCAGTATTTT
CDR3aa: CASSFSGSTQYF

abundance: NA
d_gene: NA
j_gene: TRBJ2-7
v_gene: TRBV6-5
CDR3nt: TGTGCCAGCAGGAGAGTCATAAGCTCCTACGAGCAGTACTTC
CDR3aa: CASRRVISSYEQYF

abundance: few
d_gene: NA
j_gene: TRBJ1-6
v_gene: TRBV7-2
CDR3nt: TGTGCCAGCAGCTTGGTCGGGAAGAATTCACCCCTCCACTTT
CDR3aa: CASSLVGKNSPLHF

abundance: NA
d_gene: NA
j_gene: TRBJ1-2
v_gene: TRBV4-3
CDR3nt: TGCGCCAGCAGCCAAGACACGGGGAGGGCCATCTTC
CDR3aa: CASSQDTGRAIF

abundance: NA
d_gene: TRBD2
j_gene: TRBJ2-2
v_gene: TRBV2
CDR3nt: TGTGCCAGCAGTGCGGGAAGCGGGGGGGCCATGGTAGGGGAGCTGTTTTTT
CDR3aa: CASSAGSGGAMVGELFF

abundance: NA
d_gene: TRBD2
j_gene: TRBJ2-7
v_gene: TRBV10-3
CDR3nt: TGTGCCATCCTCCGGACTAGCGGGTTCGAGCAGTACTTC
CDR3aa: CAILRTSGFEQYF

abundance: NA
d_gene: NA
j_gene: TRBJ1-1
v_gene: TRBV18
CDR3nt: TGTGCCAGCTCACCACGGCCCACACAGATGAACACTGAAGCTTTCTTT
CDR3aa: CASSPRPTQMNTEAFF

abundance: NA
d_gene: TRBD1
j_gene: TRBJ2-7
v_gene: TRBV7-9
CDR3nt: TGTGCCAGCAGCCTAGGGACAGGCCCCTCTTACGAGCAGTACTTC
CDR3aa: CASSLGTGPSYEQYF

abundance: NA
d_gene: NA
j_gene: TRBJ2-1
v_gene: TRBV7-8
CDR3nt: TGTGCCAGCAGCCTCGACGGAAGGGGGAGCTCCTACAATGAGCAGTTCTTC
CDR3aa: CASSLDGRGSSYNEQFF

abundance: few
d_gene: NA
j_gene: TRBJ2-2
v_gene: TRBV2
CDR3nt: TGTGCCAGCAGAAACAGGGAGAGCGGGGAGCTGTTTTTT
CDR3aa: CASRNRESGELFF

abundance: few
d_gene: NA
j_gene: TRBJ2-2
v_gene: TRBV4-1
CDR3nt: TGCGCCAGCAGCCTTTTGAGCGCGAACACCGGGGAGCTGTTTTTT
CDR3aa: CASSLLSANTGELFF

abundance: NA
d_gene: TRBD2
j_gene: TRBJ2-5
v_gene: TRBV6-7
CDR3nt: TGTGCCAGCAGTTACTCGAGGAGTAGCGGGGTTGACGTGGGGGAGACCCAGTACTTC
CDR3aa: CASSYSRSSGVDVGETQYF

abundance: NA
d_gene: TRBD2
j_gene: TRBJ2-7
v_gene: TRBV29-1
CDR3nt: TGCAGCGTTGTTCTTCTCGGGGGGGCGTACGAGCAGTACTTC
CDR3aa: CSVVLLGGAYEQYF

abundance: once
d_gene: NA
j_gene: TRBJ1-3
v_gene: TRBV19
CDR3nt: TGTGCCAGTAGTTACGGGTATCTGGGAAACACCATATATTTT
CDR3aa: CASSYGYLGNTIYF

abundance: NA
d_gene: NA
j_gene: TRBJ1-1
v_gene: TRBV19
CDR3nt: TGTGCCAGTAGTATTGCCCCAGGTGAAGCTTTCTTT
CDR3aa: CASSIAPGEAFF

abundance: NA
d_gene: TRBD1
j_gene: TRBJ1-6
v_gene: TRBV10-3
CDR3nt: TGTGCCATCAGCCAGACAGGGGGCGAGGATTCACCCCTCCACTTT
CDR3aa: CAISQTGGEDSPLHF

abundance: NA
d_gene: NA
j_gene: TRBJ2-7
v_gene: TRBV2
CDR3nt: TGTGCCAGCAGAGTCAAACCATGGGGGACACACTACGAGCAGTACTTC
CDR3aa: CASRVKPWGTHYEQYF

abundance: NA
d_gene: TRBD2
j_gene: TRBJ2-2
v_gene: TRBV7-6
CDR3nt: TGTGCCAGCAGCCCCCTCAGCGGTAGCGGGTCGAACACCGGGGAGCTGTTTTTT
CDR3aa: CASSPLSGSGSNTGELFF

abundance: NA
d_gene: NA
j_gene: TRBJ1-2
v_gene: TRBV2
CDR3nt: TGTGCCAGCAGTGCCCCGCCGGGGGGGGCTGGCTATGGCTACACCTTC
CDR3aa: CASSAPPGGAGYGYTF

abundance: NA
d_gene: NA
j_gene: TRBJ1-2
v_gene: TRBV6-6
CDR3nt: TGTGCCAGCGGCCAACAGGGTCTAAGGGGCTACACCTTC
CDR3aa: CASGQQGLRGYTF

abundance: NA
d_gene: NA
j_gene: TRBJ2-1
v_gene: TRBV5-1
CDR3nt: TGCGCCAGCAGCCAACTACAGGGAAGTGAGCAGTTCTTC
CDR3aa: CASSQLQGSEQFF

abundance: NA
d_gene: NA
j_gene: TRBJ2-5
v_gene: TRBV7-3
CDR3nt: TGTGCCAGCAGTCCTACGGCCCAGGGGGAGACCCAGTACTTC
CDR3aa: CASSPTAQGETQYF

abundance: NA
d_gene: NA
j_gene: TRBJ2-5
v_gene: TRBV14
CDR3nt: TGTGCCAGCAGCCATACAGGGAACCAAGAGACCCAGTACTTC
CDR3aa: CASSHTGNQETQYF

abundance: NA
d_gene: NA
j_gene: TRBJ2-3
v_gene: TRBV4-3
CDR3nt: TGCGCCAGCAGCCATGAAAGGAGGCAGGGGACAGATACGCAGTATTTT
CDR3aa: CASSHERRQGTDTQYF

abundance: NA
d_gene: TRBD1
j_gene: TRBJ1-1
v_gene: TRBV15
CDR3nt: TGTGCCACCAGCAGAGATATTGCAGGGGGAACTGAAGCTTTCTTT
CDR3aa: CATSRDIAGGTEAFF

abundance: NA
d_gene: NA
j_gene: TRBJ2-7
v_gene: TRBV5-6
CDR3nt: TGTGCCAGCAGCTTGGGTGGGGCCTACTACGAGCAGTACTTC
CDR3aa: CASSLGGAYYEQYF

abundance: NA
d_gene: NA
j_gene: TRBJ2-3
v_gene: TRBV25-1
CDR3nt: TGTGCCAGCAGCGACCCCGCGACCTCACGGGGGCAGTATTTT
CDR3aa: CASSDPATSRGQYF

abundance: NA
d_gene: NA
j_gene: TRBJ2-5
v_gene: TRBV5-6
CDR3nt: TGTGCCAGCAGCCTCCTATCTATTCGGGAGACCCAGTACTTC
CDR3aa: CASSLLSIRETQYF

abundance: once
d_gene: NA
j_gene: TRBJ1-2
v_gene: TRBV2
CDR3nt: TGTGCCAGCAGTGTTACCCGGGAACCAAAAGGCTACACCTTC
CDR3aa: CASSVTREPKGYTF

abundance: NA
d_gene: NA
j_gene: TRBJ1-4
v_gene: TRBV21-1
CDR3nt: TGTGCCAGCAGCGGGCGTCAGGGGGTTAATGAAAAACTGTTTTTT
CDR3aa: CASSGRQGVNEKLFF

abundance: NA
d_gene: NA
j_gene: TRBJ1-1
v_gene: TRBV2
CDR3nt: TGTGCCAGCAGTTTATACGGCACTGAAGCTTTCTTT
CDR3aa: CASSLYGTEAFF

abundance: once
d_gene: NA
j_gene: TRBJ1-1
v_gene: TRBV5-6
CDR3nt: TGTGCCAGCAGCGACTACGGGGGAGCCCCTGAAGCTTTCTTT
CDR3aa: CASSDYGGAPEAFF

abundance: NA
d_gene: TRBD1
j_gene: TRBJ1-3
v_gene: TRBV7-8
CDR3nt: TGTGCCAGCGGTGACAGGGGTTCTGTTGGAAACACCATATATTTT
CDR3aa: CASGDRGSVGNTIYF

abundance: NA
d_gene: NA
j_gene: TRBJ1-5
v_gene: TRBV6-1
CDR3nt: TGTGCCAGCAGTGAAATTAGACTCCAGCCCCAGCATTTT
CDR3aa: CASSEIRLQPQHF

abundance: once
d_gene: TRBD1
j_gene: TRBJ2-7
v_gene: TRBV10-2
CDR3nt: TGCGCCAGCATAGGATGGACAGGGGCCTACGAGCAGTACTTC
CDR3aa: CASIGWTGAYEQYF

abundance: NA
d_gene: TRBD2
j_gene: TRBJ2-1
v_gene: TRBV9
CDR3nt: TGTGCCAGCAGCGTCTTGGGTAGCGGGGGGGCCTTGGTTCAGTTCTTC
CDR3aa: CASSVLGSGGALVQFF

abundance: once
d_gene: NA
j_gene: TRBJ2-7
v_gene: TRBV7-2
CDR3nt: TGTGCCAGCAGCTTAGGGTCCTACGAGCAGTACTTC
CDR3aa: CASSLGSYEQYF

abundance: NA
d_gene: NA
j_gene: TRBJ1-5
v_gene: TRBV2
CDR3nt: TGTGCCAGCAGTGAGAGGTCCCTTAGCAATCAGCCCCAGCATTTT
CDR3aa: CASSERSLSNQPQHF

abundance: NA
d_gene: TRBD2
j_gene: TRBJ2-3
v_gene: TRBV18
CDR3nt: TGTGCCAGCTCACCGTCGGCTAGCGGGGGGGGCACAGATACGCAGTATTTT
CDR3aa: CASSPSASGGGTDTQYF

abundance: NA
d_gene: NA
j_gene: TRBJ1-1
v_gene: TRBV6-1
CDR3nt: TGTGCCAGCAGTGAAGACTCAGGGCCGGGCACTGAAGCTTTCTTT
CDR3aa: CASSEDSGPGTEAFF

abundance: NA
d_gene: TRBD1
j_gene: TRBJ1-5
v_gene: TRBV5-6
CDR3nt: TGTGCCAGCAGCTCTTACCGGGACAGGGGGCTTATAGGGAATCAGCCCCAGCATTTT
CDR3aa: CASSSYRDRGLIGNQPQHF

abundance: NA
d_gene: NA
j_gene: TRBJ1-2
v_gene: TRBV4-1
CDR3nt: TGCGCCAGCAGCCATGTCCGGGAGTATGGCTTCACCTTC
CDR3aa: CASSHVREYGFTF

abundance: few
d_gene: NA
j_gene: TRBJ1-5
v_gene: TRBV5-1
CDR3nt: TGCGCCAGCAGCTTGGAGGGGCTGAGCAATCAGCCCCAGCATTTT
CDR3aa: CASSLEGLSNQPQHF

abundance: NA
d_gene: TRBD1
j_gene: TRBJ1-1
v_gene: TRBV7-9
CDR3nt: TGTGCCAGCAGCTCAGGGACAGGGAAGAGGACTGAAGCTTTCTTT
CDR3aa: CASSSGTGKRTEAFF

abundance: once
d_gene: NA
j_gene: TRBJ2-2
v_gene: TRBV11-3
CDR3nt: TGTGCCAGCAGCCCGGACAGCAGCACCGGGGAGCTGTTTTTT
CDR3aa: CASSPDSSTGELFF

abundance: NA
d_gene: NA
j_gene: TRBJ2-5
v_gene: TRBV6-5
CDR3nt: TGTGCCAGCAGTTACCTACAGGGTCGGTCATCCGAGACCCAGTACTTC
CDR3aa: CASSYLQGRSSETQYF